This record covers a single TCR beta chain. CDR3 length: 15 residues. This specimen belongs to a study of T cells after somatic rescue of genetic block. The data were produced by immunoSEQ multiplex PCR, yet TCRdb's version contains in-frame clones alone and is incomplete. The sample shows under 150,000 clones, around nine tenths of them seen only once. This receptor was taken from a young woman. Sequenced input: peripheral blood mononuclear cells (PBMCs). J is TRBJ1-1 and V is TRBV21-1. TRBV21-1 is termed a pseudogene. The CDR3 is CASSKGREKDTEAFF. Written as DNA, the CDR3 is TGTGCCAGCAGCAAAGGCCGGGAGAAGGACACTGAAGCTTTCTTT.